The source of this T cell receptor beta chain is a study of blood T cell repertoires in COVID-19. Study information: The samples span acute and convalescent COVID-19 from the United States, Italy and Spain. PBMCs, B-cell-depleted T cells, or T cells provided the cDNA or gDNA that made up the material.

The CDR3 is 14 residues long. CDR1 and CDR2 (germline): KGHSH, LQKENI. Trimming took 3 bases from V and 6 from J; bases not matched to a gene: 1. Per the authors' pipeline: Reference gene primer amplification in the assay estimated nucleated cell counts. Method: immunoSEQ multiplex PCR; TCRdb's copy keeps in-frame clones and lacks some. V, J and clone size were drawn from that table, and D and trimming were deduced from the DNA. Of some 110,000 clones listed, 82% are singletons. The V gene is TRBV18, the J gene TRBJ2-7; 14 bases are a match to TRBD2. The TCR comes from a woman in her seventies with acute or convalescent COVID-19. The sample consisted of peripheral blood. The CDR3 nucleotides read TGTGCCAGCTCACCCGGACTAGCGGGGGGCGAGCAGTACTTC. Its translation is CASSPGLAGGEQYF.